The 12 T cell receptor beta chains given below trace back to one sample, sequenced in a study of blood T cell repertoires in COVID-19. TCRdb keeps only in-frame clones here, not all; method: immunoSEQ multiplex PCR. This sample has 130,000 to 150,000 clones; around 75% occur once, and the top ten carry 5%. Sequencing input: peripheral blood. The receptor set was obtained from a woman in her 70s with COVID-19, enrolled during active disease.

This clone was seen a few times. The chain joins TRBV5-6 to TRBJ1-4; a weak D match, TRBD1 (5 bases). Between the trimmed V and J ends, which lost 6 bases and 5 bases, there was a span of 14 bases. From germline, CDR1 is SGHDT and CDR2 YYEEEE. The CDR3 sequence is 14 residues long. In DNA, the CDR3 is TGTGCCAGCACTACAGGCGCCAGAAATGAAAAACTGTTTTTT. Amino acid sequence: CASTTGARNEKLFF.

The CDR3: CAWMGGRGYGYTF. CDR3 nucleotides: TGTGCCTGGATGGGGGGGAGAGGCTATGGCTACACCTTC. The genes are TRBV30 and TRBJ1-2, with a tentative D call TRBD1 (5 bases). Germline CDR1 GTSNPN, CDR2 SVGIG (reference sequence). V gave up 4 bases and J gave up 4 bases, with 13 bases separating them. The CDR3 is made up of 13 amino acids.

CDR3 residues: CASSIVGRNYEQYF. The CDR3 DNA reads TGTGCCAGTAGTATAGTCGGCAGGAACTACGAGCAGTACTTC. The chain uses TRBV19 and TRBJ2-7, with no clear D. There are 14 residues in the CDR3. CDR1 and CDR2 (germline): LNHDA, SQIVND (reference sequence). The V gene lost 1 base and the J gene lost 3 bases, with 10 bases spanning the gap.

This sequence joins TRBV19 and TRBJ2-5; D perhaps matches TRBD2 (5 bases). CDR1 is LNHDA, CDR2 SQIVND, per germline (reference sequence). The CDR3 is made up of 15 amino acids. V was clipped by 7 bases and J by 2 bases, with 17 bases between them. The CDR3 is CASTNINAGQETQYF. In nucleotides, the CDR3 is TGTGCCAGTACCAACATCAACGCGGGTCAAGAGACCCAGTACTTC.

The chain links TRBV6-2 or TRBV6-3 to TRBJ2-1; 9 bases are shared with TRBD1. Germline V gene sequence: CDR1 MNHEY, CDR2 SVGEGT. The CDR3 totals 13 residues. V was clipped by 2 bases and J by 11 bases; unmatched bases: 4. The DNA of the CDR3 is TGTGCCAGCAGTTACCCCGGGACAGGGAAGCAGTTCTTC. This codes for CASSYPGTGKQFF.

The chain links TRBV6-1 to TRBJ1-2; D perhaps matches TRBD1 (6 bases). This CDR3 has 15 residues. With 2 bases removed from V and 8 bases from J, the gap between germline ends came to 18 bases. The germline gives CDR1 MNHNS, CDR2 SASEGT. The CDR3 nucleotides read TGTGCCAGCAGTGAATTGGTGGCGGCAGGGGTCGGCTACACCTTC. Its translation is CASSELVAAGVGYTF.

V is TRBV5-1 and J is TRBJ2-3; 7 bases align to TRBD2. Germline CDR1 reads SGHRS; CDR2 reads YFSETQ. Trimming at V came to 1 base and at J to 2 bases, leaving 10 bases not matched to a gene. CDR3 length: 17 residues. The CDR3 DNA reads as TGCGCCAGCAGCTTGTTCCCGACGGGGGGTTCCACAGATACGCAGTATTTT. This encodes CASSLFPTGGSTDTQYF.

The DNA for the CDR3 is TGTGCCAGCAGCTTACGAGAGGGTAACTATGGCTACACCTTC. Translation gives CASSLREGNYGYTF. The chain carries TRBV7-8 and TRBJ1-2; D gene uncertain. Germline CDR1 and CDR2: SGHVS and FQNEAQ. V was trimmed by 2 bases and J by 1 base, leaving 8 bases between them. This CDR3 is 14 amino acids long.

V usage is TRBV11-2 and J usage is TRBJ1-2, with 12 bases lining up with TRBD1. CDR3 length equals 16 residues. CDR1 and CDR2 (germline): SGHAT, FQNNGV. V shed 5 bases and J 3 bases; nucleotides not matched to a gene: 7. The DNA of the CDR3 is TGTGCCAGCAGCCAAGGGACAGGGGGCGCTCACTATGGCTACACCTTC. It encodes CASSQGTGGAHYGYTF.

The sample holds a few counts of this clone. CDR3 sequence: CASILPGQGLHEQYF. CDR3 bases: TGTGCCAGCATCCTACCGGGACAGGGACTTCACGAGCAGTACTTC. The chain combines TRBV2 with TRBJ2-7; TRBD1 matches 9 bases. The V gene end was trimmed by 7 bases and the J gene end by 5 bases; junction bases not matched to a gene: 12. Germline values: CDR1 SNHLY, CDR2 FYNNEI. The CDR3 length is 15 residues.

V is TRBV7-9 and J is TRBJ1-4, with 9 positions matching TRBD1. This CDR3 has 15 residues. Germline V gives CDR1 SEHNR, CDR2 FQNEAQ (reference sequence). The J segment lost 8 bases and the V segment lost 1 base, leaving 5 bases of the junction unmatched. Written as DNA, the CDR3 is TGTGCCAGCAGCTTAGTGGGACAGGGAGGAGAAAAACTGTTTTTT. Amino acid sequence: CASSLVGQGGEKLFF.

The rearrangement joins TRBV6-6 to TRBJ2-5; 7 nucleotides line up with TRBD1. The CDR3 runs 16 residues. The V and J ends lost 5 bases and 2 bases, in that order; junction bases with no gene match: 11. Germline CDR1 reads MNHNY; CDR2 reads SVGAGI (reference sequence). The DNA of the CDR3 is TGTGCCAGCAGTACTCCGGTAGGGGGCGGACAAGAGACCCAGTACTTC. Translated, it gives CASSTPVGGGQETQYF.